This is a list of T cell receptor beta chains from one sample in a study of blood T cell repertoires in COVID-19. Repertoires were generated with immunoSEQ multiplex PCR, while TCRdb's copy carries only in-frame clones and drops some. This sample has about 140,000 clones, with approximately 90% found just once. Input material: peripheral blood. The receptors here all came from a woman of 80 years or more with acute or convalescent COVID-19. The CDR3 runs from the conserved cysteine through the conserved F or W. Each record gives: D gene, J gene, clone size, V gene, CDR3 DNA, CDR3 protein. D genes are given only for firm matches. Not every row has a clone size; where given, it reads once, few, many or a size class.

>TRBD2|TRBJ2-1|.|TRBV25-1
TGTGCCAGCACAGGGTACCCAGCGGGGGGGAACAATGAGCAGTTCTTC
CASTGYPAGGNNEQFF
>.|TRBJ2-5|.|TRBV2
TGTGCCAGCTCCGGAGCCCCGGAGACCCAGTACTTC
CASSGAPETQYF
>.|TRBJ1-2|.|TRBV29-1
TGCAGCTTTTCGGTTGGCTACACCTTC
CSFSVGYTF
>.|TRBJ2-7|.|TRBV2
TGTGCCAGCAGTGGGGGGGTTCTCTATTCCTACGAGCAGTACTTC
CASSGGVLYSYEQYF
>.|TRBJ1-1|.|TRBV7-9
TGTGCCAGCAGCCGCGTACCAAGGAGCACTGAAGCTTTCTTT
CASSRVPRSTEAFF
>TRBD1|TRBJ2-7|once|TRBV18
TGTGCCAGCTCACAGATCCGGGACAGTGTCTCCTACGAGCAGTACTTC
CASSQIRDSVSYEQYF
>TRBD1|TRBJ1-3|.|TRBV5-1
TGCGCCAGCAGCTTGGCCCCAGGGGGCCGCTCTGGAAACACCATATATTTT
CASSLAPGGRSGNTIYF
>.|TRBJ1-1|.|TRBV4-3
TGCGCCAGCAGCCAAGATAACAGGGTTGGCACTGAAGCTTTCTTT
CASSQDNRVGTEAFF
>TRBD2|TRBJ2-1|.|TRBV10-1
TGCGCCAGCACACTAGCGGACGAGCAGTTCTTC
CASTLADEQFF
>.|TRBJ1-1|.|TRBV5-6
TGTGCCAGCACTGAGAGGCGGTCCACTGAAGCTTTCTTT
CASTERRSTEAFF
>TRBD1|TRBJ1-3|.|TRBV5-4
TGTGCCAGCAGCTTGGGGACAGGGGGAGGAAACACCATATATTTT
CASSLGTGGGNTIYF
>.|TRBJ1-2|.|TRBV6-2/TRBV6-3
TGTGTCAGCAGTTACGAGACAGGTGGCTACACCTTC
CVSSYETGGYTF
>.|TRBJ1-4|.|TRBV5-1
TGCGCCAGCAGCGCGGACAGTCCTTCTCATTCCACTAATGAAAAACTGTTTTTT
CASSADSPSHSTNEKLFF
>.|TRBJ1-1|.|TRBV10-3
TGTGCCATCAGTGGTCCGGGGGAGGACACTGAAGCTTTCTTT
CAISGPGEDTEAFF
>TRBD1|TRBJ2-7|.|TRBV7-9
TGTGCCAGCAGCCCCGGGACAGGGGGTAGGTACGAGCAGTACTTC
CASSPGTGGRYEQYF
>.|TRBJ1-5|once|TRBV2
TGTGCCAGCGGCGGATATAGCAATCAGCCCCAGCATTTT
CASGGYSNQPQHF
>TRBD1|TRBJ1-5|.|TRBV18
TGTGCCAGCTCACCGCAGGGGGATCAGCCCCAGCATTTT
CASSPQGDQPQHF
>.|TRBJ1-5|.|TRBV7-2
TGTGCCAGCAGCCATAGCAATCAGCCCCAGCATTTT
CASSHSNQPQHF
>.|TRBJ1-5|.|TRBV3-1/TRBV3-2
TGTGCCAGCAGCCATGGACAAGACAATCAGCCCCAGCATTTT
CASSHGQDNQPQHF
>TRBD2|TRBJ2-4|.|TRBV5-1
TGCGCCAGCAGCTTGAGCCCTAGCGGGGGGCTTCAGTACTTC
CASSLSPSGGLQYF
>.|TRBJ1-5|.|TRBV6-2/TRBV6-3
TGTGCCAGCAGTTACTCGAGTGGAACAGGGAAATTTAATCAGCCCCAGCATTTT
CASSYSSGTGKFNQPQHF
>.|TRBJ1-2|.|TRBV5-6
TGTGCCAGCCTGGGGGCCTCCAACTATGGCTACACCTTC
CASLGASNYGYTF
>.|TRBJ1-2|.|TRBV5-4
TGTGCCAGCAGCCCAATGTCCCGGGACATTTATGGCTACACCTTC
CASSPMSRDIYGYTF
>TRBD1|TRBJ1-5|few|TRBV7-6
TGTGCCAGCAGACCCCCACTGCGACAGGGTGGTTGTTTGGGTCAGCCCCAGCATTTT
CASRPPLRQGGCLGQPQHF
>TRBD1|TRBJ1-4|.|TRBV5-1
TGCGCCAGCAGTCCAGGCGGACAGGGAGGCGAAAAACTGTTTTTT
CASSPGGQGGEKLFF
>.|TRBJ1-2|few|TRBV6-5
TGTGCCAGCAGTTACGACGTCAGACACTACACCTTC
CASSYDVRHYTF
>.|TRBJ1-2|once|TRBV11-3
TGTGCCAGCAGCTCCCAGGGTGGCGATGGCTACACCTTC
CASSSQGGDGYTF
>.|TRBJ2-2|.|TRBV7-9
TGTGCCAGCAGCCTCGGGGGGCGCAACACCGGGGAGCTGTTTTTT
CASSLGGRNTGELFF
>.|TRBJ1-5|.|TRBV16
TGTGCCAGCAGCCAATACACCCGAACCGATAGCAATCAGCCCCAGCATTTT
CASSQYTRTDSNQPQHF
>TRBD1|TRBJ1-2|.|TRBV6-1
TGTGCCAGCAGTGAAGGGACAGGTGTCTATGGCTACACCTTC
CASSEGTGVYGYTF
>TRBD1|TRBJ1-1|few|TRBV10-1
TGCGCCAGCCTTAACCCCTCCGACAGGGGAGAAGCTTTCTTT
CASLNPSDRGEAFF
>.|TRBJ2-7|.|TRBV6-5
TGTGCCAGCAGTTACAGACAGGCCTACGAGCAGTACTTC
CASSYRQAYEQYF
>.|TRBJ2-1|.|TRBV6-6
TGTGCCACCGCGGGGGCGGGGAAAAACAATGAGCAGTTCTTC
CATAGAGKNNEQFF
>TRBD1|TRBJ1-4|.|TRBV19
TGTGCCAGTAGTAGGGACAGGGGTTACGGTGAAAAACTGTTTTTT
CASSRDRGYGEKLFF
>.|TRBJ2-2|.|TRBV19
TGTGCCAGTAGTATGGGCAGGGTGGCCCGGGAGCTGTTTTTT
CASSMGRVARELFF
>.|TRBJ1-2|once|TRBV3-1/TRBV3-2
TGTGCCAGCAGCCAAGGACAGCGCCTTAACTATGGCTACACCTTC
CASSQGQRLNYGYTF
>TRBD2|TRBJ2-3|.|TRBV19
TGTGCCAGTCGCGGGACTAGCGGGGGCACAGATACGCAGTATTTT
CASRGTSGGTDTQYF
>TRBD1|TRBJ2-7|.|TRBV6-5
TGTGCCAGTCGGACAGGGAAAGCCTACGAGCAGTACTTC
CASRTGKAYEQYF
>TRBD1|TRBJ2-7|.|TRBV5-4
TGTGCCAGCAGCGTGGGACAGGGGTCATACGAGCAGTACTTC
CASSVGQGSYEQYF
>.|TRBJ1-2|.|TRBV29-1
TGCAGCGTTGCCTCACCCTTGCCAGCGAACTATGGCTACACCTTC
CSVASPLPANYGYTF
>.|TRBJ1-6|.|TRBV5-1
TGCGCCAGCAGCTTGGGGCAGGGCTATACGAGTTCACCCCTCCACTTT
CASSLGQGYTSSPLHF
>.|TRBJ2-7|.|TRBV11-1
TGTGCCAGCAGCTTAGCCCACTCCTACGAGCAGTACTTC
CASSLAHSYEQYF
>.|TRBJ1-4|.|TRBV6-5
TGTGCCAGCAGGGCCGACAGGCCCTCAAATGAAAAACTGTTTTTT
CASRADRPSNEKLFF
>.|TRBJ2-1|.|TRBV20-1
TGCAGTGTTAGTAGGCGGAACAATGAGCAGTTCTTC
CSVSRRNNEQFF
>.|TRBJ1-1|.|TRBV18
TGTGCCAGCTCACCCGGACAGCTATCCAGGCAGTACACTGAAGCTTTCTTT
CASSPGQLSRQYTEAFF
>TRBD1|TRBJ1-1|.|TRBV9
TGTGCCAGCAGCTATACAGGGGACACTGAAGCTTTCTTT
CASSYTGDTEAFF
>.|TRBJ1-4|.|TRBV5-1
TGCGCCAGCAGCTTGGAGGGACACAGGCTGGGTAATGAAAAACTGTTTTTT
CASSLEGHRLGNEKLFF
>.|TRBJ1-3|.|TRBV20-1
TGCAGTGCTAGTGCGGCGGGTGGAAACACCATATATTTT
CSASAAGGNTIYF
>.|TRBJ1-1|.|TRBV2
TGTGCCAGCAGTGGCGGAACTGAAGCTTTCTTT
CASSGGTEAFF
>.|TRBJ1-2|.|TRBV5-1
TGCGCCAGCAGCTTGCTGGACACAAGTACCTATGGCTACACCTTC
CASSLLDTSTYGYTF
>TRBD1|TRBJ1-4|few|TRBV6-6
TGTGCCAGCAGTCGACAGGGTGCCAATGAAAAACTGTTTTTT
CASSRQGANEKLFF
>.|TRBJ1-1|.|TRBV10-1
TGCGCCAGCAGTGAAGCAATGAACACTGAAGCTTTCTTT
CASSEAMNTEAFF
>TRBD1|TRBJ1-6|.|TRBV5-1
TGCGCCAGCAGCTTGGGACAGGGACAGTCACCCCTCCACTTT
CASSLGQGQSPLHF
>.|TRBJ1-1|.|TRBV19
TGTGCCAGTAGTATCCGTGGGAGGATGCTGACTGAAGCTTTCTTT
CASSIRGRMLTEAFF
>.|TRBJ1-6|.|TRBV4-1
TGCGCCAGCAGCCAAGATTCGAATTCACCCCTCCACTTT
CASSQDSNSPLHF
>TRBD1|TRBJ2-7|.|TRBV27
TGTGCCAGCAGTTTCTACGACAGGGATGGCGAGCAGTACTTC
CASSFYDRDGEQYF
>.|TRBJ1-2|.|TRBV5-5
TGTGCCAGCAGCTTGCAGGGAAACTATGGCTACACCTTC
CASSLQGNYGYTF
>TRBD1|TRBJ1-5|.|TRBV19
TGTGCCAGTAGCATACGTCCGGGACAGTGGAGTAGTCAGCCCCAGCATTTT
CASSIRPGQWSSQPQHF
>.|TRBJ1-1|.|TRBV18
TGTGCCAGCTCATCAACGGGGGACACTGAAGCTTTCTTT
CASSSTGDTEAFF
>.|TRBJ2-5|.|TRBV20-1
TGCAGTGCTAGTGGGCAGTCTAGGAGAGAGACCCAGTACTTC
CSASGQSRRETQYF